The 7 T cell receptor beta chains listed next were all sequenced from one sample in a study of T cell repertoires in cytomegalovirus infection. Their target antigens are unknown. TCRdb analysed the reads with MiXCR anew, one entry per CDR3 protein. The table records about 85,000 distinct CDR3 sequences, roughly 44% of them present only once. The sample consisted of CD8+ T cells from cultured PBMCs, taken from culture after CMV antigen stimulation. These receptor sequences come from a human donor in good health (CMV status not recorded). Some clones in this sample may be carry-over from other donors' samples.

In its sample, this clonotype was seen a few times. This chain connects TRBV7-4 to TRBJ2-7, with TRBD1 matching 9 bases. This CDR3 has 15 residues. V lost 0 bases, J lost 4 bases, and 4 bases stayed unmatched. In germline, CDR1 is SGHVT, CDR2 SQSDAQ. The CDR3 reads CASSLAWTGEYEQYF. In DNA form, the CDR3 reads TGTGCCAGCAGCTTAGCGTGGACAGGGGAATACGAGCAGTACTTC.

This clonotype was found a few times. V is TRBV11-2 and J is TRBJ1-2, with 7 bases fitting TRBD1. CDR3 length equals 15 residues. In germline, CDR1 is SGHAT, CDR2 FQNNGV. V trimming: 4 bases; J trimming: 8 bases; junction bases outside the gene matches: 13. The CDR3: CASSSLQGRGRGYTF. The CDR3 DNA is TGTGCCAGCAGCTCACTACAGGGGCGAGGCCGGGGCTACACCTTC.

The sample holds many counts of this clonotype. The chain recombines TRBV7-3 with TRBJ2-1; 7 bases match TRBD2. CDR1 is SGHTA, CDR2 FQGTGA, per germline. This CDR3 has 15 residues. The trim removed 6 bases at V and 2 bases at J, leaving 7 bases unmatched. CDR3 coding DNA: TGTGCCAGCAGTTCCTCCGGACTAGCCTACAATGAGCAGTTCTTC. Encoded protein: CASSSSGLAYNEQFF.

The chain carries TRBV19 and TRBJ1-2, with D hard to call. The CDR3 consists of 15 residues. Germline V CDR1 and CDR2: LNHDA, SQIVND (reference sequence). V lost 7 bases to trimming and J lost 1 base, with 16 bases between them. The DNA for the CDR3 is TGTGCCAGTACCTCCTGGGCGGCTGATAACTATGGCTACACCTTC. Protein product: CASTSWAADNYGYTF. The full variable domain, rest sourced from reference TRBV19 and TRBJ1-2, is DGGITQSPKYLFRKEGQNVTLSCEQNLNHDAMYWYRQDPGQGLRLIYYSQIVNDFQKGDIAEGYSVSREKKESFPLTVTSAQKNPTAFYLCASTSWAADNYGYTFGSGTRLTVV.

The rearrangement links TRBV12-3 or TRBV12-4 to TRBJ2-5; D is unresolved. Trimming left V 1 base short and J 2 bases short, with 5 bases between. This CDR3 comprises 13 residues. The chain's CDR3 is CASSLVPQETQYF. The CDR3 DNA follows: TGTGCCAGCAGTTTAGTGCCGCAAGAGACCCAGTACTTC.

This clonotype was counted a few times. The chain employs TRBV27 and TRBJ1-1; D unclear. The CDR3 is 16 residues long. The V gene's germline CDR1 is MNHEY and CDR2 SMNVEV (reference sequence). Between the trimmed V and J ends, which lost 1 base and 0 bases, there was a span of 12 bases. As DNA, the CDR3 is TGTGCCAGCAGTTTATGGTCAGAATCTATGAACACTGAAGCTTTCTTT. Amino acid sequence: CASSLWSESMNTEAFF.

The chain combines TRBV11-2 with TRBJ2-1; 8 nucleotides agree with TRBD1. The V and J ends lost 5 bases and 1 base, in that order; junction bases with no gene match: 4. The V gene's germline CDR1 is SGHAT and CDR2 FQNNGV. This CDR3 region has 15 residues. The CDR3 nucleotides read TGTGCCAGCAGCCCCAGACAGGGGTCCTACAATGAGCAGTTCTTC. The encoded protein is CASSPRQGSYNEQFF. Full variable domain (remainder filled in from reference TRBV11-2 and TRBJ2-1): EAGVAQSPRYKIIEKRQSVAFWCNPISGHATLYWYQQILGQGPKLLIQFQNNGVVDDSQLPKDRFSAERLKGVDSTLKIQPAKLEDSAVYLCASSPRQGSYNEQFFGPGTRLTVL.